Below, 21 T cell receptor beta chains from the same sample are listed, as sequenced in a study of blood T cell repertoires in COVID-19. The data were produced by immunoSEQ multiplex PCR, yet TCRdb's version contains in-frame clones alone and is incomplete. The repertoire has 250,000 to 300,000 clones, 85% of them found once; the top ten carry 4% to 6%. The sample was peripheral blood. The receptors originated from a man aged 50 to 59 with active or convalescent COVID-19.

The J gene is TRBJ2-1, the V gene TRBV24-1; unclear D gene. The V gene lost 0 bases and the J gene lost 10 bases, with 6 bases spanning the gap. Germline-derived CDR1 and CDR2 are KGHDR and SFDVKD. The CDR3 has 12 amino acids. The CDR3 loop reads CATSDLMREQFF. DNA for the CDR3: TGTGCCACCAGTGATTTGATGAGAGAGCAGTTCTTC.

The chain couples TRBV2 to TRBJ1-1; TRBD1 aligns across 9 bases. Germline V gene lookup returns CDR1 SNHLY and CDR2 FYNNEI. Trimming took 7 bases from V and 3 from J; bases not matched to a gene: 3. This CDR3 spans 13 amino acids. This chain's CDR3 is CASTDRGYTEAFF. In DNA, the CDR3 is TGTGCCAGCACCGACAGGGGGTACACTGAAGCTTTCTTT. Together with reference TRBV2 and TRBJ1-1, the CDR3 gives the full variable domain: EPEVTQTPSHQVTQMGQEVILRCVPISNHLYFYWYRQILGQKVEFLVSFYNNEISEKSEIFDDQFSVERPDGSNFTLKIRSTKLEDSAMYFCASTDRGYTEAFFGQGTRLTVV.

The chain links TRBV2 to TRBJ1-6; the match to TRBD1 covers 7 bases. J lost 10 bases, V lost 6 bases, and 6 bases had no gene match. This CDR3 region has 13 residues. From germline, CDR1 is SNHLY and CDR2 FYNNEI. The CDR3 sequence: CASRTGPASPLHF. The CDR3 DNA sequence: TGTGCCAGCAGGACAGGGCCGGCCTCACCCCTCCACTTT.

This sequence joins TRBV5-1 and TRBJ2-1; TRBD2 agrees at 10 bases. CDR1 and CDR2 from the germline V gene are SGHRS and YFSETQ. The CDR3 spans 15 residues. V gave up 4 bases and J gave up 2 bases; unmatched junction bases: 3. CDR3 DNA sequence: TGCGCCAGCAGCCGGACTAGCGGAGCCTACAATGAGCAGTTCTTC. Amino acids: CASSRTSGAYNEQFF.

This chain links TRBV27 with TRBJ1-1; weak D call: TRBD1 (5 bases). Germline CDR1 is MNHEY and CDR2 is SMNVEV (reference sequence). CDR3 size: 15 residues. V was trimmed by 6 bases and J by 1 base, leaving 15 bases between them. The CDR3 DNA follows: TGTGCCAGCAGGTTTCGCCTGGGGGGGAACACTGAAGCTTTCTTT. Its translation is CASRFRLGGNTEAFF.

J is TRBJ1-1 and V is TRBV18; D might be TRBD1 (5 bases). Germline CDR1 reads KGHSH; CDR2 reads LQKENI. The CDR3 has 17 residues. Trimming removed 3 bases at V and 2 bases at J, with 19 bases between. The CDR3 is CASSPSRAQGFNTEAFF. CDR3 in DNA: TGTGCCAGCTCACCCTCCCGGGCTCAGGGATTCAACACTGAAGCTTTCTTT.

This clone was picked up one time. V and J are TRBV30 and TRBJ2-3; perhaps TRBD2 as D (6 bases). The CDR3 totals 16 residues. Germline CDR1 reads GTSNPN; CDR2 reads SVGIG (reference sequence). V lost 3 bases to trimming and J lost 1 base, with 17 bases between them. This chain's CDR3 is CAWRRYSGTGTDTQYF. DNA for the CDR3: TGTGCCTGGAGGAGGTATAGCGGAACGGGCACAGATACGCAGTATTTT. The whole variable domain, filled in from reference TRBV30 and TRBJ2-3, reads SQTIHQWPATLVQPVGSPLSLECTVEGTSNPNLYWYRQAAGRGLQLLFYSVGIGQISSEVPQNLSASRPQDRQFILSSKKLLLSDSGFYLCAWRRYSGTGTDTQYFGPGTRLTVL.

The rearrangement joins TRBV19 to TRBJ1-1; D not certain. Germline CDR1 reads LNHDA; CDR2 reads SQIVND (reference sequence). Between the trimmed V and J ends, which lost 3 bases and 4 bases, there was a span of 9 bases. The CDR3 runs 13 residues. Here the CDR3 DNA reads TGTGCCAGTAGTATCCGGGGTGGCACTGAAGCTTTCTTT. This codes for CASSIRGGTEAFF.

In the case of this clone: Different DNA sequences within this sample yield the same CDR3. This chain links TRBV12-3 or TRBV12-4 with TRBJ1-5; D is unresolved. The CDR3 has 13 residues. Trimming removed 1 base at V and 7 bases at J, with 8 bases between. The CDR3 here is CASSLGAGQPQHF. CDR3 coding DNA: TGTGCCAGCAGTTTAGGGGCCGGCCAGCCCCAGCATTTT.

There are a few counts of this clone. The genes are TRBV7-9 and TRBJ1-5; 8 nucleotides line up with TRBD1. The CDR3 length is 19 residues. Trimming took 1 base from V and 7 from J; bases not matched to a gene: 18. The germline CDR1 and CDR2 sequences are SEHNR and FQNEAQ (reference sequence). Here the CDR3 DNA reads TGTGCCAGCAGCTTAGATTTTGGCCCCCCAGGACAGGGCTTACAGCCCCAGCATTTT. Translating it yields CASSLDFGPPGQGLQPQHF.

The rearrangement joins TRBV7-8 to TRBJ2-5; 9 positions agree with TRBD2. Germline values: CDR1 SGHVS, CDR2 FQNEAQ. The CDR3 covers 15 residues. V lost 5 bases to trimming and J lost 2 bases; unmatched junction nucleotides: 6. The CDR3 DNA is TGTGCCAGCAGCCCTAGCGGGGACTATCAAGAGACCCAGTACTTC. This translates into CASSPSGDYQETQYF. Supplemented by reference TRBV7-8 and TRBJ2-5, the full variable domain reads GAGVSQSPRYKVAKRGQDVALRCDPISGHVSLFWYQQALGQGPEFLTYFQNEAQLDKSGLPSDRFFAERPEGSVSTLKIQRTQQEDSAVYLCASSPSGDYQETQYFGPGTRLLVL.

V is TRBV5-1 and J is TRBJ2-3; TRBD2 is a possible D gene (5 bases). Trimming pared 4 bases from V and 3 bases from J, leaving 12 bases between. CDR3 length equals 14 residues. Germline V gene lookup returns CDR1 SGHRS and CDR2 YFSETQ. CDR3 sequence: CASSPDLITDTQYF. CDR3 nucleotide sequence: TGCGCCAGCAGCCCGGACTTAATTACAGATACGCAGTATTTT.

V usage is TRBV27 and J usage is TRBJ2-7; 9 bases line up with TRBD2. V was pared by 4 bases and J by 5 bases, with 6 bases of the junction left unmatched. Germline V CDR1 and CDR2: MNHEY, SMNVEV (reference sequence). This CDR3 comprises 14 residues. CDR3 protein: CASSYSGRFHEQYF. For the CDR3, the DNA is TGTGCCAGCAGTTATAGCGGGAGATTCCACGAGCAGTACTTC.

The chain employs TRBV5-1 and TRBJ2-7; possible D gene TRBD1, 6 bases. The ends were cut back, 0 bases at V and 3 bases at J, with 10 bases in the middle. From germline, CDR1 is SGHRS and CDR2 YFSETQ. The CDR3 extends over 14 amino acids. For the CDR3, the DNA is TGCGCCAGCAGCTTGGGGGGGCAATACTACGAGCAGTACTTC. Residues: CASSLGGQYYEQYF. Using reference TRBV5-1 and TRBJ2-7 for the parts outside the CDR3, the full variable domain is KAGVTQTPRYLIKTRGQQVTLSCSPISGHRSVSWYQQTPGQGLQFLFEYFSETQRNKGNFPGRFSGRQFSNSRSEMNVSTLELGDSALYLCASSLGGQYYEQYFGPGTRLTVT.

This clone was found a few times. V usage is TRBV5-8 and J usage is TRBJ1-3; no firm D call. This CDR3 has 13 amino acids. Trimming cost V 0 bases and J 3 bases, with 4 bases left between them. In germline, CDR1 is SGHTS, CDR2 YDEGEE. CDR3 sequence (DNA): TGTGCCAGCAGCTTGGGTTATGGAAACACCATATATTTT. This encodes CASSLGYGNTIYF.

In its sample, this clone was seen once. At one end, the junction sequence differs from germline, possibly due to a read error. The same CDR3 also results from other DNA sequences found in this sample. The chain carries TRBV19 and TRBJ2-2; 7 bases match TRBD2. The CDR3 contains 15 residues. The germline CDR1 and CDR2 sequences are LNHDA and SQIVND (reference sequence). CDR3 in amino acids: CASTPVGGRTGELFF. The CDR3 bases are TGTGCCAGTACCCCCGTGGGGGGGAGGACCGGGGAACTGTTTTTT.

This clone appeared a few times. The chain combines TRBV5-8 with TRBJ1-5, with D possibly being TRBD1 (5 bases). Germline V gene sequence: CDR1 SGHTS, CDR2 YDEGEE. Trimming cost V 0 bases and J 1 base, with 11 bases left between them. The length of the CDR3 is 16 residues. This CDR3 reads CASSLVGGSSNQPQHF. CDR3 DNA sequence: TGTGCCAGCAGCTTGGTTGGGGGGAGCAGCAATCAGCCCCAGCATTTT.

The chain carries TRBV5-4 and TRBJ1-2; 9 bases line up with TRBD1. The CDR3 spans 14 residues. Trimming at V came to 5 bases and at J to 4 bases, leaving 6 bases not matched to a gene. Germline CDR1 and CDR2: SGHNT and YYREEE (reference sequence). As DNA, the CDR3 is TGTGCCAGCAGTTCGACAGGGGGGTCCTATGGCTACACCTTC. It is translated as CASSSTGGSYGYTF.

The chain recombines TRBV28 with TRBJ2-3, with 7 bases lining up with TRBD2. V trimming: 7 bases; J trimming: 1 base; junction bases outside the gene matches: 8. CDR1 and CDR2 (germline): MDHEN, SYDVKM. This CDR3 is 15 amino acids long. The CDR3 region has the DNA TGTGCCAGCAAGGGTACTAGCGCTGGCACAGATACGCAGTATTTT. Amino acids: CASKGTSAGTDTQYF.

This clone was recorded many times. The rearrangement links TRBV18 to TRBJ1-1; D gene ambiguous. V lost 1 base and J lost 1, with 10 bases in between. The CDR3 has 15 amino acids. The germline CDR1 and CDR2 sequences are KGHSH and LQKENI. The CDR3 DNA reads as TGTGCCAGCTCACCACTTTCTTCGGGGAACACTGAAGCTTTCTTT. Residues: CASSPLSSGNTEAFF.

V and J are TRBV9 and TRBJ2-7; 12 bases fit TRBD2. V gave up 3 bases and J gave up 5 bases; unmatched junction bases: 0. The germline V gene has CDR1 SGDLS and CDR2 YYNGEE. The CDR3 runs to 13 residues. For the CDR3, the DNA is TGTGCCAGCAGCGGGACTAGCGGGAACGAGCAGTACTTC. Protein product: CASSGTSGNEQYF.